This T cell receptor (beta chain) was sequenced for a study of shared clonotypes between healthy human individuals. Using immunoSEQ multiplex PCR, the repertoire was profiled, and TCRdb retains in-frame clones only, with some absent. The sample records under 1,900,000 clones, approximately 98.5% being singletons. The germline gives CDR1 LNHDA, CDR2 SQIVND (reference sequence). The CDR3 is 11 residues long. V shed 6 bases and J shed 4 bases, with 6 bases lying between them. The sequence derives from a man aged 30 to 45 in good health. Sequencing input: naive CD4+ T cells sorted from blood. Subset in this sample: CD45RA+ positively selected. This chain uses TRBV19 with TRBJ2-5; D is ambiguous. DNA for the CDR3: TGTGCCAGTAGGTCTGGAGAGACCCAGTACTTC. Translation: CASRSGETQYF. Full variable domain (remainder filled in from reference TRBV19 and TRBJ2-5): DGGITQSPKYLFRKEGQNVTLSCEQNLNHDAMYWYRQDPGQGLRLIYYSQIVNDFQKGDIAEGYSVSREKKESFPLTVTSAQKNPTAFYLCASRSGETQYFGPGTRLLVL.